The clone carrying this T cell receptor (beta chain) was seen once. This sample stems from a study of cytomegalovirus exposure and HLA in healthy donors. The CDR3 covers 14 residues. Trimming took 3 bases from V and 7 from J, leaving 13 bases between them. In germline, CDR1 is MGHDK, CDR2 SYGVNS. 60 Vbeta and 13 Jbeta primers were used in PCR. Sequencing was performed with immunoSEQ multiplex PCR; in TCRdb, only in-frame clones are kept and a portion is missing. The repertoire has roughly 200,000 clones, around 86% of them found once; the top ten carry 1.6%. This rearrangement joins TRBV25-1 to TRBJ1-5, with D perhaps TRBD1 (6 bases). The sequence derives from a man aged 50-59 years in good health and CMV-seronegative. Sequencing used PBMCs. CDR3: CASSDQGYSQPQHF. DNA of the CDR3: TGTGCCAGCAGTGATCAGGGGTATAGCCAGCCCCAGCATTTT. Looking up the rest from reference TRBV25-1 and TRBJ1-5 gives the full variable domain: EADIYQTPRYLVIGTGKKITLECSQTMGHDKMYWYQQDPGMELHLIHYSYGVNSTEKGDLSSESTVSRIRTEHFPLTLESARPSHTSQYLCASSDQGYSQPQHFGDGTRLSIL.